This T cell receptor (beta chain) was sequenced during a study of shared clonotypes between healthy human individuals. In this sample, this clone turned up once. This sample includes further DNA sequences coding for the same CDR3. V lost 0 bases and J lost 3; bases outside the gene matches: 0. This CDR3 has 14 amino acids. The germline CDR1 and CDR2 sequences are SGHRS and YFSETQ. Assay used: immunoSEQ multiplex PCR; TCRdb lists only in-frame clones, some missing. The profile shows about 1 million clones, around 76% of them singletons. The rearrangement joins TRBV5-1 to TRBJ2-3, with 8 bases aligning to TRBD2. The material sequenced was memory CD4+ T cells sorted from blood. The sample's subset: CD45RA-negative fraction. This TCR derives from a man younger than 35 in good health. The CDR3 DNA reads as TGCGCCAGCAGCTTGGCGGGGGGGACAGATACGCAGTATTTT. This codes for CASSLAGGTDTQYF. Full variable domain (outside the CDR3, taken from reference TRBV5-1 and TRBJ2-3): KAGVTQTPRYLIKTRGQQVTLSCSPISGHRSVSWYQQTPGQGLQFLFEYFSETQRNKGNFPGRFSGRQFSNSRSEMNVSTLELGDSALYLCASSLAGGTDTQYFGPGTRLTVL.